Listed below are T cell receptor beta chains from one sample, sequenced in a study of blood T cell repertoires in COVID-19. Generated by immunoSEQ multiplex PCR, the TCRdb table keeps only in-frame clones and is missing some. Of around 51,000 clones listed, 75% to 95% are singletons. Sequencing was carried out using peripheral blood. The origin of the receptors is an older man with acute or convalescent COVID-19. CDR3s include the opening cysteine and the closing phenylalanine or tryptophan. D genes are given only for firm matches. The size field is filled for only some rows; it gives once, few, many or a size class.

clone_size d_call j_call v_call cdr3_aa cdr3_nt
. . TRBJ2-3 TRBV24-1 CATSFGVSTDTQYF TGTGCCACCTCCTTCGGGGTAAGCACAGATACGCAGTATTTT
. . TRBJ1-5 TRBV20-1 CSASGGAYNQPQHF TGCAGTGCTAGTGGTGGGGCATACAATCAGCCCCAGCATTTT
. . TRBJ2-1 TRBV10-1 CASSEDSTYNEQFF TGCGCCAGCAGTGAGGACAGTACCTACAATGAGCAGTTCTTC
. TRBD2 TRBJ2-1 TRBV14 CASSQASPLSGGGYNEQFF TGTGCCAGCAGCCAAGCTTCACCCCTTTCGGGCGGGGGTTACAATGAGCAGTTCTTC
. TRBD1 TRBJ2-7 TRBV7-9 CASSNRQGVASEQYF TGTGCCAGCAGCAACAGACAGGGGGTGGCTTCCGAGCAGTACTTC
. TRBD1 TRBJ1-1 TRBV7-8 CASSMDRYEANTEAFF TGTGCCAGCAGCATGGACAGGTACGAGGCGAACACTGAAGCTTTCTTT
. TRBD1 TRBJ1-1 TRBV30 CAWFSRGRVRLMNTEAFF TGTGCCTGGTTTTCGAGGGGGCGCGTCCGCCTGATGAACACTGAAGCTTTCTTT
. . TRBJ2-3 TRBV30 CAWSVGADTQYF TGTGCCTGGAGTGTAGGGGCAGATACGCAGTATTTT
. TRBD1 TRBJ2-1 TRBV7-2 CASSPTGGIYNEQFF TGTGCCAGCAGCCCTACAGGGGGGATCTACAATGAGCAGTTCTTC
once . TRBJ1-5 TRBV7-2 CASSQMMRSNQPQHF TGTGCCAGCAGCCAGATGATGCGGAGCAATCAGCCCCAGCATTTT
few . TRBJ1-1 TRBV6-1 CASSEAGVLAFF TGTGCCAGCAGTGAAGCGGGAGTTCTAGCTTTCTTT
large . TRBJ2-1 TRBV9 CASSAWSGGLGVDEQFF TGTGCCAGCAGCGCGTGGTCGGGGGGCCTAGGTGTAGATGAGCAGTTCTTC
. . TRBJ1-2 TRBV6-6 CASSYSQGTLYGYTF TGTGCCAGCAGTTACTCTCAGGGGACGCTCTATGGCTACACCTTC
. TRBD1 TRBJ1-1 TRBV7-6 CASSSQTGKLSEAFF TGTGCCAGCAGCTCCCAGACAGGGAAGCTGTCTGAAGCTTTCTTT
. TRBD1 TRBJ1-4 TRBV5-4 CASSLVQGATNEKLFF TGTGCCAGCAGCTTGGTTCAGGGGGCAACTAATGAAAAACTGTTTTTT
. TRBD1 TRBJ2-7 TRBV2 CASSDMGQAHYEQYF TGTGCCAGCAGTGATATGGGACAGGCGCACTACGAGCAGTACTTC
. TRBD2 TRBJ2-2 TRBV6-5 CASSPGGTYTGELFF TGTGCCAGCAGCCCCGGGGGGACCTACACCGGGGAGCTGTTTTTT
. TRBD1 TRBJ1-4 TRBV2 CASRAQGAGEKLFF TGTGCCAGCAGGGCCCAGGGGGCGGGTGAAAAACTGTTTTTT
once TRBD2 TRBJ2-5 TRBV3-1/TRBV3-2 CASSRGLAGGVETQYF TGTGCCAGCAGCCGAGGACTAGCGGGGGGGGTAGAGACCCAGTACTTC
. TRBD1 TRBJ1-5 TRBV7-8 CASSLAGQGVNSNQPQHF TGTGCCAGCAGCTTAGCGGGTCAGGGGGTGAACAGCAATCAGCCCCAGCATTTT
. TRBD1 TRBJ1-2 TRBV18 CASSLGQGLNYGYTF TGTGCCAGCTCACTCGGACAGGGCCTTAACTATGGCTACACCTTC
. TRBD1 TRBJ1-2 TRBV29-1 CSVEETGAFNYGYTF TGCAGCGTTGAGGAGACAGGGGCCTTTAACTATGGCTACACCTTC
. . TRBJ2-7 TRBV5-6 CASGPRDTAYEQYF TGTGCCAGCGGACCCCGGGACACCGCCTACGAGCAGTACTTC
. . TRBJ1-5 TRBV6-5 CASSSSGSNQPQHF TGTGCCAGCAGTTCGTCAGGGTCCAATCAGCCCCAGCATTTT
. TRBD1 TRBJ2-7 TRBV18 CASSPDRGEQYF TGTGCCAGCTCACCGGACAGGGGCGAGCAGTACTTC
few TRBD1 TRBJ2-1 TRBV6-5 CASSWGQGSYNEQFF TGTGCCAGCAGTTGGGGACAGGGGTCCTACAATGAGCAGTTCTTC
. TRBD1 TRBJ1-1 TRBV6-2/TRBV6-3 CASSYSGTALEAFF TGTGCCAGCAGCTACTCCGGGACAGCCCTTGAAGCTTTCTTT
. . TRBJ2-7 TRBV5-5 CASSLDPGNYEQYF TGTGCCAGCAGCTTGGATCCAGGGAACTACGAGCAGTACTTC
. TRBD1 TRBJ1-3 TRBV19 CASSILDRDGNTIYF TGTGCCAGTAGTATCCTGGACAGGGACGGAAACACCATATATTTT